Here is one T cell receptor beta chain with its context. This entry is derived from a study of blood T cell repertoires in COVID-19. Authors' data handling: Reference gene primer amplification gave nucleated cell count estimates. Clones were read by immunoSEQ multiplex PCR, and TCRdb kept only the in-frame ones, dropping some. V, J and clone size are taken as reported in that table, and D and trimming were inferred from the DNA itself. The sample lists 250,000 to 300,000 clones; around 81% were seen once. This CDR3 spans 17 amino acids. Germline V gene sequence: CDR1 KGHDR, CDR2 SFDVKD. The V and J ends lost 9 bases and 0 bases, in that order; junction bases with no gene match: 10.

Input material: peripheral blood. The rearrangement links TRBV24-1 to TRBJ2-4, with 10 bases matching TRBD2. This sequence was found in a woman in her fifties or sixties with active or convalescent COVID-19. Written as DNA, the CDR3 is TGTGCCACCGGGCTAGCGGGGGCTACGGGAGCCAAAAACATTCAGTACTTC. Its translation is CATGLAGATGAKNIQYF.